The present T cell receptor (beta chain) was sequenced within a study of blood T cell repertoires in COVID-19. Across the whole study: Donors in the United States, Italy and Spain gave samples during acute or convalescent COVID-19. T cells, B-cell-depleted T cells, or PBMCs supplied cDNA or gDNA.

In the original processing: How many nucleated cells were present was estimated from reference gene primer amplification. The data were produced by immunoSEQ multiplex PCR, yet TCRdb's version contains in-frame clones alone and is incomplete. Clone size and the V and J calls come from that table; the DNA yielded D and trimming. The table records approximately 41,000 clones, around 90% of them present only once. Germline trimming cut 0 bases from V and 6 bases from J; bases unmatched to any gene: 8. The CDR3 contains 15 residues. CDR1 is LGHDT, CDR2 YNNKEL, per germline (reference sequence). This receptor was taken from a middle-aged woman with acute or convalescent COVID-19. The chain combines TRBV3-1 (or the pseudogene TRBV3-2) with TRBJ2-7; TRBD2 aligns across 7 bases. Sequencing was carried out using peripheral blood. The CDR3 sequence is CASSQDVAGSREQYF. In DNA, the CDR3 is TGTGCCAGCAGCCAAGATGTAGCGGGCTCGCGCGAGCAGTACTTC.